This TCR beta chain was identified in a study of technical replicates of blood from a handful of donors. The repertoire was sequenced with immunoSEQ multiplex PCR; TCRdb's copy has only in-frame clones and lacks some. The sample consists of roughly 81,000 clones, about 97% of them appearing once. In germline, CDR1 is SGHVS, CDR2 FNYEAQ. V lost 5 bases and J 6 bases, leaving 14 bases between the germline ends. CDR3 size: 14 residues. The TCR comes from a human donor in good health. This sequence joins TRBV7-6 and TRBJ1-5; D not resolved. Sequencing was done on a sample of T cells isolated from PBMCs. The CDR3: CASSTNTRGQPQHF. In nucleotides, the CDR3 is TGTGCCAGCAGCACTAACACACGGGGTCAGCCCCAGCATTTT.